The rows below give T cell receptor beta chains drawn from one sample of a study of T cells in Graves' hyperthyroidism and ophthalmopathy. One entry per CDR3 protein results from TCRdb running MiXCR on the multiplex PCR reads. The sample has around 300,000 distinct CDR3 sequences; more than 10% are singletons. The sequenced sample consisted of blood. These receptor sequences come from a woman aged 30 to 39 with Graves' hyperthyroidism that later progressed to Graves' ophthalmopathy. Both conserved end residues are part of each CDR3. The order of the fields is clone size, V gene, J gene, D gene, CDR3 DNA, CDR3 protein. D genes are given only for firm matches. Clone size is stated in some rows and not others, as once, few, many or a class when expanded.

clone size: .; V gene: TRBV19; J gene: TRBJ2-2; D gene: .; CDR3 DNA: TGTGCCAGTAGTATGTCACAGAACACCGGGGAGCTGTTTTTT; CDR3 protein: CASSMSQNTGELFF
clone size: many; V gene: TRBV14; J gene: TRBJ2-7; D gene: .; CDR3 DNA: TGTGCCAGCAGCCACCTAGGGCAGAGCTACGAGCAGTACTTC; CDR3 protein: CASSHLGQSYEQYF
clone size: many; V gene: TRBV3-1; J gene: TRBJ2-7; D gene: .; CDR3 DNA: TGTGCCAGCAGCCAAGAAAACATCGCGGGCTACGAGCAGTACTTC; CDR3 protein: CASSQENIAGYEQYF
clone size: few; V gene: TRBV5-6; J gene: TRBJ2-2; D gene: .; CDR3 DNA: TGTGCCAGCAGCCCAATGGGGGGCGCGCCCGGGGAGCTGTTTTTT; CDR3 protein: CASSPMGGAPGELFF
clone size: once; V gene: TRBV6-2/TRBV6-3; J gene: TRBJ2-7; D gene: TRBD2; CDR3 DNA: TGTGCCAGCAGAGCCTTGGGACTAGCTCGCGAGCAGTACTTC; CDR3 protein: CASRALGLAREQYF
clone size: few; V gene: TRBV27; J gene: TRBJ2-2; D gene: TRBD2; CDR3 DNA: TGTGCCAGCAGTTTTAGCGGGGGGGCCAGCACCGGGGAGCTGTTTTTT; CDR3 protein: CASSFSGGASTGELFF
clone size: many; V gene: TRBV7-2; J gene: TRBJ2-1; D gene: .; CDR3 DNA: TGTGCCAGCAGCTTAGGGAGTTACAATGAGCAGTTCTTC; CDR3 protein: CASSLGSYNEQFF
clone size: many; V gene: TRBV20-1; J gene: TRBJ2-5; D gene: TRBD1; CDR3 DNA: TGCAGTGCTACCGTGACAGGGGGTCTGGAGACCCAGTACTTC; CDR3 protein: CSATVTGGLETQYF
clone size: many; V gene: TRBV28; J gene: TRBJ2-1; D gene: TRBD2; CDR3 DNA: TGTGCCAGCAGTTCTCCGACGGGAGGCCGGGATGAGCAGTTCTTC; CDR3 protein: CASSSPTGGRDEQFF
clone size: .; V gene: TRBV27; J gene: TRBJ2-1; D gene: .; CDR3 DNA: TGTGCCAGCAGTCTTCTGACGTGCAATGAGCAGTTCTTC; CDR3 protein: CASSLLTCNEQFF
clone size: .; V gene: TRBV20-1; J gene: TRBJ2-3; D gene: .; CDR3 DNA: TGCAGTGCTATGGGGGGAGGCCCAACTAGCACAGATACGCAGTATTTT; CDR3 protein: CSAMGGGPTSTDTQYF
clone size: many; V gene: TRBV7-2; J gene: TRBJ2-1; D gene: TRBD2; CDR3 DNA: TGTGCCAGCAGCTTCGGACTAGCGAGGGGGAATGAGCAGTTCTTC; CDR3 protein: CASSFGLARGNEQFF
clone size: many; V gene: TRBV7-2; J gene: TRBJ2-3; D gene: TRBD2; CDR3 DNA: TGTGCCAGCAGCTTAGTAGCGGGAGGGCGGGTAGATACGCAGTATTTT; CDR3 protein: CASSLVAGGRVDTQYF
clone size: many; V gene: TRBV6-1; J gene: TRBJ2-7; D gene: .; CDR3 DNA: TGTGCCAGCAGTTTCAGGAGAGATACCTACGAGCAGTACTTC; CDR3 protein: CASSFRRDTYEQYF
clone size: .; V gene: TRBV29-1; J gene: TRBJ2-1; D gene: .; CDR3 DNA: TGCAACGTTGCTACCGCGGGTAACTACAATGAGCAGTTCTTC; CDR3 protein: CNVATAGNYNEQFF
clone size: few; V gene: TRBV4-1; J gene: TRBJ2-2; D gene: .; CDR3 DNA: TGCGCCAGCAGCCAAATGACCGGGGAGCTGTTTTTT; CDR3 protein: CASSQMTGELFF
clone size: .; V gene: TRBV2; J gene: TRBJ2-7; D gene: .; CDR3 DNA: TGTGCCAGCGGGGAGCATCCACTCTCCTACGAGCAGTACTTC; CDR3 protein: CASGEHPLSYEQYF
clone size: many; V gene: TRBV3-1; J gene: TRBJ2-1; D gene: TRBD2; CDR3 DNA: TGTGCCAGCAGCCAAGATCCGGTCGTAGCGGGAGGGCCCGATGAGCAGTTCTTC; CDR3 protein: CASSQDPVVAGGPDEQFF
clone size: many; V gene: TRBV3-1; J gene: TRBJ2-1; D gene: .; CDR3 DNA: TGTGCCAGCAGCCAGCGGAGCACTTCGACAGCTGAGCAGTTCTTC; CDR3 protein: CASSQRSTSTAEQFF
clone size: many; V gene: TRBV12-3/TRBV12-4; J gene: TRBJ2-5; D gene: .; CDR3 DNA: TGTGCCAGCAGGCCACAGGGTGAAGTCGGGGAGACCCAGTACTTC; CDR3 protein: CASRPQGEVGETQYF
clone size: .; V gene: TRBV7-2; J gene: TRBJ1-2; D gene: TRBD1; CDR3 DNA: TGTGCCAGCAGCTTAAAGGGGGCTGGAGGCTACGCCTTC; CDR3 protein: CASSLKGAGGYAF
clone size: many; V gene: TRBV12-3/TRBV12-4; J gene: TRBJ1-2; D gene: .; CDR3 DNA: TGTGCCAGCAGTTACCAGGGAACTGGCTACACCTTC; CDR3 protein: CASSYQGTGYTF
clone size: many; V gene: TRBV30; J gene: TRBJ1-2; D gene: TRBD1; CDR3 DNA: TGTGCCTGGGCCCTCGGGGCAGGGGGAGGCTACACCTTC; CDR3 protein: CAWALGAGGGYTF
clone size: .; V gene: TRBV10-2; J gene: TRBJ2-1; D gene: TRBD2; CDR3 DNA: TGCACCAGCAGTGACCCACTAGCGGGAGTGACGAATGAGCAGTTCTTC; CDR3 protein: CTSSDPLAGVTNEQFF
clone size: .; V gene: TRBV19; J gene: TRBJ1-1; D gene: .; CDR3 DNA: TGTGCCAGTAGTATGGGTGGAGAGGCTAGCTACACTGAAGCTTTCTTT; CDR3 protein: CASSMGGEASYTEAFF
clone size: many; V gene: TRBV29-1; J gene: TRBJ2-1; D gene: TRBD2; CDR3 DNA: TGCAGCGTTGGGTTTTCGGTAGCGGGAGGGGACAATGAGCAGTTCTTC; CDR3 protein: CSVGFSVAGGDNEQFF
clone size: many; V gene: TRBV20-1; J gene: TRBJ2-1; D gene: .; CDR3 DNA: TGCAGTGCTTCCGACAGGAATGAGCAGTTCTTC; CDR3 protein: CSASDRNEQFF
clone size: few; V gene: TRBV27; J gene: TRBJ2-2; D gene: TRBD1; CDR3 DNA: TGTGCCAGCAGCCACAGGGGCCCCGGGGAGCTGTTTTTT; CDR3 protein: CASSHRGPGELFF
clone size: many; V gene: TRBV7-9; J gene: TRBJ2-5; D gene: .; CDR3 DNA: TGTGCCAGCAGCTCATCAAGTACAGTGTACCAAGAGACCCAGTACTTC; CDR3 protein: CASSSSSTVYQETQYF
clone size: many; V gene: TRBV12-3/TRBV12-4; J gene: TRBJ2-2; D gene: .; CDR3 DNA: TGTGCCAGCAGTTTAGGCCTAGCCCCCGGGGAGCTGTTTTTT; CDR3 protein: CASSLGLAPGELFF
clone size: many; V gene: TRBV12-3/TRBV12-4; J gene: TRBJ1-1; D gene: .; CDR3 DNA: TGTGCCAGCAGTGAGACAGGCCCGAACACTGAAGCTTTCTTT; CDR3 protein: CASSETGPNTEAFF
clone size: few; V gene: TRBV5-1; J gene: TRBJ2-5; D gene: TRBD2; CDR3 DNA: TGCGCCAGCAGCCCCCGTGGGGCGGGGGAAGAGACCCAGTACTTC; CDR3 protein: CASSPRGAGEETQYF
clone size: few; V gene: TRBV18; J gene: TRBJ1-2; D gene: .; CDR3 DNA: TGTGCCAGCTCACCACCGAGGGGCTCAGGCAACTATGGCTACACCTTC; CDR3 protein: CASSPPRGSGNYGYTF
clone size: many; V gene: TRBV15; J gene: TRBJ2-1; D gene: .; CDR3 DNA: TGTGCCACCAGCAGCCTTGATCGTGAGCAGTTCTTC; CDR3 protein: CATSSLDREQFF